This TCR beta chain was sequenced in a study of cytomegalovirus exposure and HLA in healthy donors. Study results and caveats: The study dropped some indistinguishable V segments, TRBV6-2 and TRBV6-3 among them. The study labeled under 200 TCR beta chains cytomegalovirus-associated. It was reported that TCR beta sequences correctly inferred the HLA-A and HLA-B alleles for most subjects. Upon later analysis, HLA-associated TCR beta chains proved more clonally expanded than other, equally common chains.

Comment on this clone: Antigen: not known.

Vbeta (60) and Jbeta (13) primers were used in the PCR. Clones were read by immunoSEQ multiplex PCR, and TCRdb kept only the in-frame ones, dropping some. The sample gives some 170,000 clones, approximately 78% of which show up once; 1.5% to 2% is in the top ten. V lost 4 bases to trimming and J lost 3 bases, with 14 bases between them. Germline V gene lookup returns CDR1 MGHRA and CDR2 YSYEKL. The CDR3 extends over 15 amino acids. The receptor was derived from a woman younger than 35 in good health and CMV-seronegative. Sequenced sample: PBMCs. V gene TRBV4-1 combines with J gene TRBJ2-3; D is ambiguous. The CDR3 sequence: CASSLRRVRTDTQYF. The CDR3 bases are TGCGCCAGCAGCCTACGGAGAGTTAGGACAGATACGCAGTATTTT.